These T cell receptor beta chains were read from a single sample in a study of early T cells in non-severe SARS-CoV-2 infection. TCRdb processed the 5' RACE reads anew with MiXCR; each CDR3 protein has one entry. In the table there are approximately 73,000 distinct CDR3 sequences, about 11% of which are singletons. Material: whole blood. Source of these receptors: an adult who was a healthcare worker with PCR-confirmed SARS-CoV-2 infection or an uninfected control (not recorded which). Both conserved end residues are part of each CDR3. A D gene is named only where the DNA matches it firmly. The listing skips clone size in some rows; elsewhere it reads once, few, many or a size class.

j_call v_call d_call clone_size cdr3_nt cdr3_aa
TRBJ1-1 TRBV18 - many TGTGCCAGCTCACCTAAGATGAACACTGAAGCTTTCTTT CASSPKMNTEAFF
TRBJ2-2 TRBV6-1 TRBD1 - TGTGCCACCAAAAAAGGGACAGGGGAGAACACCGGGGAGCTGTTTTTT CATKKGTGENTGELFF
TRBJ1-1 TRBV11-2 - many TGTGCCAGCAGCTTAGGGCGCTCAGGTAGCACTGAAGCTTTCTTT CASSLGRSGSTEAFF
TRBJ2-3 TRBV7-6 - many TGTGCCAGCAGCTACCCCGGGGAAGGCGCCTCCGCAGATACGCAGTATTTT CASSYPGEGASADTQYF
TRBJ2-5 TRBV10-2 - many TGCGCCAGTCTACCAAACCGAGGACGGCAAGAGACCCAGTACTTC CASLPNRGRQETQYF
TRBJ1-5 TRBV7-8 - many TGTGCCAGCAGCCCTGGCGGGGGCAATCAGCCCCAGCATTTT CASSPGGGNQPQHF
TRBJ2-3 TRBV11-2 - many TGTGCCAGCAGCGCGGGACCCGGTTACACAGATACGCAGTATTTT CASSAGPGYTDTQYF
TRBJ2-5 TRBV7-2 TRBD2 - TGTGCCAGCAGCAGGGGAGGGAGGGGACAAGAGACCCAGTACTTC CASSRGGRGQETQYF
TRBJ2-7 TRBV10-1 - many TGCGCCAGCAGTCCTACTCTGTCCGGGGGCTACGAGCAGTACTTC CASSPTLSGGYEQYF
TRBJ2-3 TRBV20-1 TRBD2 few TGCAGTGCAAGAGGACTAGCGGGGGGCACAGATACGCAGTATTTT CSARGLAGGTDTQYF
TRBJ1-5 TRBV5-6 - few TGTGCCAGCGCAGTTGGGAGGAATCAGCCCCAGCATTTT CASAVGRNQPQHF
TRBJ1-5 TRBV19 TRBD1 - TGTGCCAGTAGTATGACAGGGTGGGGGAATCAGCCCCAGCATTTT CASSMTGWGNQPQHF
TRBJ2-3 TRBV20-1 - few TGCAGTGGAACTGAAAGCACAGATACGCAGTATTTT CSGTESTDTQYF
TRBJ1-1 TRBV2 - many TGTGCCAGCAGTGAAGTTGGGGACCTGAACACTGAAGCTTTCTTT CASSEVGDLNTEAFF
TRBJ2-3 TRBV10-1 - many TGCGCCAGCAGTGAGAAGACAGATACGCAGTATTTT CASSEKTDTQYF
TRBJ2-1 TRBV5-4 TRBD1 once TGTGCCAGCAGCTCGGGCGGACAGGGAAAGTATGAGCAGTTCTTC CASSSGGQGKYEQFF